Listed below are T cell receptor beta chains from one sample, sequenced in a study of CXCR3-negative and CXCR3-positive naive CD8 T cells. Following a re-call of the 5' RACE reads, TCRdb has one entry per CDR3 protein and lacks DNA. This specimen shows roughly 110,000 distinct CDR3 sequences; the ten leading clones hold 0.3% to 0.45%. Sequenced sample: naive CXCR3+ CD8+ T cells from blood. The receptors come from a human donor in good health. Some clones in this sample may be carry-over from other donors' samples. CDR3s include the opening cysteine and the closing phenylalanine or tryptophan.

CDR3 protein: CASSRAPDSFNEQFF
CDR3 length: 15
V gene: TRBV6-5
J gene: TRBJ2-1

CDR3 protein: CSVEAGGSTDTQYF
CDR3 length: 14
V gene: TRBV29-1
J gene: TRBJ2-3

CDR3 protein: CASRAPGGLIGNEQFF
CDR3 length: 16
V gene: TRBV5-1
J gene: TRBJ2-1

CDR3 protein: CASSLNRGSNTEAFF
CDR3 length: 15
V gene: TRBV11-1
J gene: TRBJ1-1

CDR3 protein: CARTGGSYNSPLHF
CDR3 length: 14
V gene: TRBV5-1
J gene: TRBJ1-6

CDR3 protein: CASTPGTEYNEQFF
CDR3 length: 14
V gene: TRBV6-5
J gene: TRBJ2-1

CDR3 protein: CASSTSRDTRYEQYF
CDR3 length: 15
V gene: TRBV11-3
J gene: TRBJ2-7

CDR3 protein: CSSSDQQEADPTF
CDR3 length: 13
V gene: TRBV7-9
J gene: TRBJ1-6

CDR3 protein: CATGQGGPGELFF
CDR3 length: 13
V gene: TRBV24-1
J gene: TRBJ2-2

CDR3 protein: CASSLAHVYNDGQFF
CDR3 length: 15
V gene: TRBV6-2/TRBV6-3
J gene: TRBJ2-1

CDR3 protein: CASSDRDRYYEQYF
CDR3 length: 14
V gene: TRBV6-5
J gene: TRBJ2-7

CDR3 protein: CASSSDGQFYEQYF
CDR3 length: 14
V gene: TRBV7-2
J gene: TRBJ2-7

CDR3 protein: CATGGEGSEQFF
CDR3 length: 12
V gene: TRBV24-1
J gene: TRBJ2-1

CDR3 protein: CASSVRGSNEQFF
CDR3 length: 13
V gene: TRBV27
J gene: TRBJ2-1

CDR3 protein: CSAPSLAEDTDTQYF
CDR3 length: 15
V gene: TRBV20-1
J gene: TRBJ2-3

CDR3 protein: CASSSELAGAALGYGYTF
CDR3 length: 18
V gene: TRBV7-6
J gene: TRBJ1-2

CDR3 protein: CAWSGALGRYEQYF
CDR3 length: 14
V gene: TRBV30
J gene: TRBJ2-7

CDR3 protein: CASSLGPPGALYYEQYF
CDR3 length: 17
V gene: TRBV28
J gene: TRBJ2-5

CDR3 protein: CASSTQGNQPQHF
CDR3 length: 13
V gene: TRBV28
J gene: TRBJ1-5

CDR3 protein: CSVLDSDRGLIGELFF
CDR3 length: 16
V gene: TRBV29-1
J gene: TRBJ2-2

CDR3 protein: CASSSRDGYSGNTIYF
CDR3 length: 16
V gene: TRBV28
J gene: TRBJ1-3

CDR3 protein: CASSLVWPGQGLLNTEAFF
CDR3 length: 19
V gene: TRBV7-2
J gene: TRBJ1-1

CDR3 protein: CASSLGRLAGRSDTQYF
CDR3 length: 17
V gene: TRBV7-9
J gene: TRBJ2-3

CDR3 protein: CASSPASGPGTEAFF
CDR3 length: 15
V gene: TRBV27
J gene: TRBJ1-1

CDR3 protein: CASSMGTGDAYYEQYF
CDR3 length: 16
V gene: TRBV19
J gene: TRBJ2-7

CDR3 protein: CSVRGLAGVYEQYF
CDR3 length: 14
V gene: TRBV29-1
J gene: TRBJ2-7

CDR3 protein: CASSFDMSNEQFF
CDR3 length: 13
V gene: TRBV11-2
J gene: TRBJ2-1

CDR3 protein: CSVSLGGRGDGYTF
CDR3 length: 14
V gene: TRBV29-1
J gene: TRBJ1-2

CDR3 protein: CASSLENYGYTF
CDR3 length: 12
V gene: TRBV7-9
J gene: TRBJ1-2

CDR3 protein: CASGDRTGPSSYEQYF
CDR3 length: 16
V gene: TRBV3-1
J gene: TRBJ2-7

CDR3 protein: CASSIAGEVTDTQYF
CDR3 length: 15
V gene: TRBV11-2
J gene: TRBJ2-3

CDR3 protein: CAALGDTGELFF
CDR3 length: 12
V gene: TRBV27
J gene: TRBJ2-2

CDR3 protein: CASSQDGAGSNTEAFF
CDR3 length: 16
V gene: TRBV4-2
J gene: TRBJ1-1

CDR3 protein: CASSPWVTGELFF
CDR3 length: 13
V gene: TRBV6-2/TRBV6-3
J gene: TRBJ2-2

CDR3 protein: CASSQEDATGYNEQFF
CDR3 length: 16
V gene: TRBV4-2
J gene: TRBJ2-1